The 7 T cell receptor beta chains below all came from one sample that was sequenced in a study of molecular identifiers for immune sequencing clone quantification. Using its own MiXCR run on the PCR reads, TCRdb lists one record per CDR3 protein. The sample shows approximately 100,000 distinct CDR3 sequences, under 40% of them seen only once. Specimen: naive CD8+ T cells from blood, with Jurkat cell RNA spiked in. Regarding subset: FACS-sorted CD8+CD4-CCR7+CD45RA+ naive T cells. These receptors all stem from a human donor in good health. Some libraries in this study had Jurkat cell RNA spiked in.

The V gene is TRBV4-3, the J gene TRBJ1-4; 9 nucleotides agree with TRBD1. J was trimmed by 7 bases and V by 1 base; bases with no gene match: 7. The germline gives CDR1 LGHNA, CDR2 YSLEER. The CDR3 spans 16 residues. The CDR3 loop reads CASSQGGTGPIEKLFF. The CDR3 region has the DNA TGCGCCAGCAGCCAAGGTGGGACAGGGCCGATTGAAAAACTGTTTTTT.

Many counts were recorded for this clonotype. The J gene is TRBJ2-7, the V gene TRBV4-3; 9 bases fit TRBD1. Germline V lookup: CDR1 LGHNA, CDR2 YSLEER. This CDR3 is built from 15 residues. With 0 bases clipped from V and 1 base from J, the junction kept 1 base outside the gene matches. The CDR3 loop reads CASSQEGTGSYEQYF. For the CDR3, the DNA is TGCGCCAGCAGCCAAGAAGGGACAGGGTCCTACGAGCAGTACTTC.

To note about this clonotype: A read error may explain this, as a much larger clone is one base away. The chain joins TRBV5-5 to TRBJ1-2; 7 positions match TRBD1. Looked up from germline, CDR1 is SGHKS and CDR2 is YYEKEE (reference sequence). V gave up 5 bases and J gave up 12 bases; unmatched junction bases: 13. The CDR3 extends over 13 amino acids. CDR3 DNA: TGTGCCAGCAGGACTCCGGGACAGCGAGGCCACACCTTC. Encoded protein: CASRTPGQRGHTF.

This chain joins TRBV20-1 and TRBJ2-7; tentative D call: TRBD1 (6 bases). V lost 1 base and J 1 base, leaving 8 bases between the germline ends. The CDR3 sequence is 13 residues long. The germline gives CDR1 DFQATT, CDR2 SNEGSKA (reference sequence). CDR3 nucleotide sequence: TGCAGTGCTAGAGTACAGGGATCCTACGAGCAGTACTTC. Translating gives CSARVQGSYEQYF.

Notes on this clonotype: Being one base from a much bigger clone, this may be a read error. The chain has TRBV28 and TRBJ2-2, with a weak D call TRBD2 (5 bases). Per the germline V gene, CDR1 is MDHEN and CDR2 is SYDVKM. This CDR3 is 11 amino acids long. CDR3 residues: CASTDTGELSF. The DNA of the CDR3 is TGTGCCAGTACCGACACCGGGGAGCTGTCTTTT. The complete variable domain, with remaining parts taken from reference TRBV28 and TRBJ2-2, reads DVKVTQSSRYLVKRTGEKVFLECVQDMDHENMFWYRQDPGLGLRLIYFSYDVKMKEKGDIPEGYSVSREKKERFSLILESASTNQTSMYLCASTDTGELSFGEGSRLTVL.

About this clonotype itself: A much larger clone differs from this one at a single base, so this may be a read error. This sequence joins TRBV4-2 and TRBJ2-7; D tentatively reads TRBD1 or TRBD2 (6 bases each). The CDR3 extends over 13 amino acids. V was clipped by 2 bases and J by 8 bases, with 13 bases between them. CDR1 is LGHNA, CDR2 YNFKEQ, per germline. DNA of the CDR3: TGTGCCAGCAGCCAAAAGGCCGGGGGCAAGCAGTACTTC. This encodes CASSQKAGGKQYF.

This chain links TRBV7-9 with TRBJ2-2; D might be TRBD1 or TRBD2, each matching 5 bases. The germline V gene has CDR1 SEHNR and CDR2 FQNEAQ (reference sequence). V was clipped by 2 bases and J by 1 base, with 8 bases between them. This CDR3 has 15 residues. This CDR3 is CASSLQGRNTGELFF. CDR3 sequence (DNA): TGTGCCAGCAGCTTACAGGGACGGAACACCGGGGAGCTGTTTTTT.